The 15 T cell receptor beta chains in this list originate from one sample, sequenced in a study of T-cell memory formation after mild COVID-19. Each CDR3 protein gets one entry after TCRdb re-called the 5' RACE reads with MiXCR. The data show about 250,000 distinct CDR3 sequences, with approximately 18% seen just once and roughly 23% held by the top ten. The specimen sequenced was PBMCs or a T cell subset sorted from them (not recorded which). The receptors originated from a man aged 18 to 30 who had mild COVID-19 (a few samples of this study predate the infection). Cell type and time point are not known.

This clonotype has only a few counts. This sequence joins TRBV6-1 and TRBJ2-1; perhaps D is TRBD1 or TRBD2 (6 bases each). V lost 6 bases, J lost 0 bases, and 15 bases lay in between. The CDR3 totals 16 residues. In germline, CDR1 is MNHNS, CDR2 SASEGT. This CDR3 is CASSARGGSSYNEQFF. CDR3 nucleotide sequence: TGTGCCAGCAGCGCCCGAGGGGGGAGCTCCTACAATGAGCAGTTCTTC.

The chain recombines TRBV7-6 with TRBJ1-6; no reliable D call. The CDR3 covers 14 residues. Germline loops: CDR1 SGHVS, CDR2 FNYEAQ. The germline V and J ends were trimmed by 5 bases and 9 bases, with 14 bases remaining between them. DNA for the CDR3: TGTGCCAGCAGCGTCGGGAGCCCTGGTTCACCCCTCCACTTT. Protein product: CASSVGSPGSPLHF. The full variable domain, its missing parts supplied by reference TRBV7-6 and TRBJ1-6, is GAGVSQSPRYKVTKRGQDVALRCDPISGHVSLYWYRQALGQGPEFLTYFNYEAQQDKSGLPNDRFSAERPEGSISTLTIQRTEQRDSAMYRCASSVGSPGSPLHFGNGTRLTVT.

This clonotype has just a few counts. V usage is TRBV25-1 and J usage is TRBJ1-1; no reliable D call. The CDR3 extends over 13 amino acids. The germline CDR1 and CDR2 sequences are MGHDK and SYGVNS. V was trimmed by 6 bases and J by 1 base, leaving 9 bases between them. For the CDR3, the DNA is TGTGCCAGCAGGCACGCGGGGAACACTGAAGCTTTCTTT. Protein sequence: CASRHAGNTEAFF. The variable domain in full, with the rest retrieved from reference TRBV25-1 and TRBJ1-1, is EADIYQTPRYLVIGTGKKITLECSQTMGHDKMYWYQQDPGMELHLIHYSYGVNSTEKGDLSSESTVSRIRTEHFPLTLESARPSHTSQYLCASRHAGNTEAFFGQGTRLTVV.

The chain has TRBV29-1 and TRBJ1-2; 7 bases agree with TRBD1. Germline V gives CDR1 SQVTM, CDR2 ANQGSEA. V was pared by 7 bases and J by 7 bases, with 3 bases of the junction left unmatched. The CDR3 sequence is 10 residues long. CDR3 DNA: TGCAGCGATGACAGGGCTGGCTACACCTTC. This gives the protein CSDDRAGYTF.

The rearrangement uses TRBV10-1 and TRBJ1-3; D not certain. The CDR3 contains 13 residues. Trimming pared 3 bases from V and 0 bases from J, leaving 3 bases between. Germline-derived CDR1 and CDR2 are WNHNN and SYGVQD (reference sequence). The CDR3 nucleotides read TGCGCCAGCAGTGATCGCTCTGGAAACACCATATATTTT. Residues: CASSDRSGNTIYF.

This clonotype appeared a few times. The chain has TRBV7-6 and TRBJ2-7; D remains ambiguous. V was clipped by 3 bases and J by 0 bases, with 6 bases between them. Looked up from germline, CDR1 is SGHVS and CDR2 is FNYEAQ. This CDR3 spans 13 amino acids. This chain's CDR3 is CASSLADSYEQYV. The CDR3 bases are TGTGCCAGCAGCTTGGCAGACTCCTACGAGCAGTACGTC.

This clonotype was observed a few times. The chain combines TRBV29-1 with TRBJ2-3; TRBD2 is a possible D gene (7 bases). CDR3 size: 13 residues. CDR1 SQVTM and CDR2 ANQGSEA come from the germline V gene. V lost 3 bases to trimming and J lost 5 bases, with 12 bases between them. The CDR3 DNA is TGCAGCGTTGAGAGGGGGGGAGGAGATACGCAGTATTTT. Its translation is CSVERGGGDTQYF.

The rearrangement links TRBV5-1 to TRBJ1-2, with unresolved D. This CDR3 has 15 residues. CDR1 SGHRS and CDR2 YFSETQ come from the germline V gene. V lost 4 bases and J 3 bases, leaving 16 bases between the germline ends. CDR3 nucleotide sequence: TGCGCCAGCAGCACAACGGGGTTAGGCCACTATGGCTACACCTTC. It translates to CASSTTGLGHYGYTF.

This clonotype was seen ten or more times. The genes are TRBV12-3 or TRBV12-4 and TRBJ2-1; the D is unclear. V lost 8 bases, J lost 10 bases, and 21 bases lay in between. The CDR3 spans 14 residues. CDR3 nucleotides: TGTGCCAGCCTCCGGGCAGGCGTACAGAAAGAGCAGTTCTTC. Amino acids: CASLRAGVQKEQFF.

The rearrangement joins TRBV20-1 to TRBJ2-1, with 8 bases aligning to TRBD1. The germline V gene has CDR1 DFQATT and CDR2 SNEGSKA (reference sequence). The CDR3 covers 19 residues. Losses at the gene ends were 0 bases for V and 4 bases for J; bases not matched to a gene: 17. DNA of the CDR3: TGCAGTGCTAGAGAAGGCAGGGGGCGAGTTTTCAGGAGGTACAATGAGCAGTTCTTC. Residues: CSAREGRGRVFRRYNEQFF.

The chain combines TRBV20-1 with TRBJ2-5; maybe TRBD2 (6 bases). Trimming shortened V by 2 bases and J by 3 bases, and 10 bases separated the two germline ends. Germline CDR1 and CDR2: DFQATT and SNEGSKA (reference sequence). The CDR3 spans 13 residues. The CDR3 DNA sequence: TGCAGTGCTAGATGGGGCGGGGAAGAGACCCAGTACTTC. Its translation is CSARWGGEETQYF.

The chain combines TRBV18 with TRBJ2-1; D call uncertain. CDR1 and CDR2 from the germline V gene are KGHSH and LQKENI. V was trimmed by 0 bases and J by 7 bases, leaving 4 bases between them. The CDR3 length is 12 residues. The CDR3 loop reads CASSPPENEQFF. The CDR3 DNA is TGTGCCAGCTCACCACCGGAGAATGAGCAGTTCTTC.

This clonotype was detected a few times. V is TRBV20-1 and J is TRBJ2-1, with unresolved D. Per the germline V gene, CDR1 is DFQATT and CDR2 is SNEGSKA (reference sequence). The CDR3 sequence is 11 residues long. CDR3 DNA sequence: TGCAGGGCCCCATCCCCGAGTGAGCAGTTCTTC. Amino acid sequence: CRAPSPSEQFF.

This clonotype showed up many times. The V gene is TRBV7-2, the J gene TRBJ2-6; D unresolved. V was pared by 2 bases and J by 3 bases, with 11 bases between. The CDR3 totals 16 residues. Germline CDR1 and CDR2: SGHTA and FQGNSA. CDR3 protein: CASSLLSWDGANVLTF. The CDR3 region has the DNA TGTGCCAGCAGCTTATTGAGTTGGGATGGGGCCAACGTCCTGACTTTC.

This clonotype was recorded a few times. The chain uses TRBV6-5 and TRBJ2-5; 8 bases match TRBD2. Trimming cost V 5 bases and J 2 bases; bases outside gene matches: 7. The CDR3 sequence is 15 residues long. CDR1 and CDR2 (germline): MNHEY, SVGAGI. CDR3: CASSPSGGLQETQYF. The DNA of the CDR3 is TGTGCCAGCAGTCCCTCGGGGGGGCTGCAAGAGACCCAGTACTTC.